This T cell receptor (beta chain) was observed in a study of T cells in Graves' hyperthyroidism and ophthalmopathy. General study findings and limits: Before onset, by a median of about six months, the model predicted ophthalmopathy.

This clonotype was observed at least ten times. As yet, its antigen is unknown. PBMCs were sourced from 9 to 10 ml fresh peripheral blood. The CDR3 spans 12 residues. Per the germline V gene, CDR1 is MNHEY and CDR2 is SMNVEV (reference sequence). V was clipped by 7 bases and J by 1 base, with 7 bases between them. Amplification of TCR beta CDR3 regions was performed using RNA transcripts as template. Researchers ran a first-round RT-PCR on the TCR CDR3 using the HTBI primer set. TCRdb fed the multiplex PCR reads into MiXCR, producing one record per CDR3 protein. This table has 370,000 or so distinct CDR3 sequences, more than 15% appearing once.

The V call is TRBV27, the J call TRBJ1-1; D is unresolved. This receptor was identified in a woman aged 18-29 years with Graves' hyperthyroidism that later progressed to Graves' ophthalmopathy. The sequenced sample consisted of blood. CDR3 sequence reads: CASTGRNTEAFF. CDR3 in DNA: TGTGCCAGCACAGGACGGAACACTGAAGCTTTCTTT.